Listed here are 27 T cell receptor beta chains from one sample, sequenced in a study of neurological immune-mediated disorders. TCRdb passed the 5' RACE reads through MiXCR, listing each CDR3 protein once. The data contain around 70,000 distinct CDR3 sequences, under 5.5% of them singletons. The sequencing sample was made of PBMCs. The receptor set was obtained from a woman between 65 and 79 years old with multiple sclerosis.

This clonotype has ten or more counts. This chain uses TRBV29-1 with TRBJ1-1; 7 positions match TRBD1. The V and J ends lost 6 bases and 1 base, in that order; junction bases with no gene match: 2. CDR1 and CDR2 (germline): SQVTM, ANQGSEA. The length of the CDR3 is 12 residues. CDR3 sequence reads: CSVTGSNTEAFF. For the CDR3, the DNA is TGCAGCGTGACAGGGTCGAACACTGAAGCTTTCTTT.

For this clonotype: Just one base apart from a much larger clone, this may be a read error. The rearrangement uses TRBV7-9 and TRBJ2-7; 7 bases align to TRBD1. J was trimmed by 8 bases and V by 2 bases; bases with no gene match: 9. This CDR3 is 14 amino acids long. Germline-derived CDR1 and CDR2 are SEHNR and FQNEAQ (reference sequence). The CDR3 loop is CASSLTGTVSKQYF. The CDR3 DNA follows: TGTGCCAGCAGCTTAACCGGGACAGTGAGCAAGCAGTACTTC.

V gene TRBV5-1 combines with J gene TRBJ2-2; D might be TRBD2 (6 bases). Germline CDR1 and CDR2: SGHRS and YFSETQ. The ends were cut back, 1 base at V and 0 bases at J, with 16 bases in the middle. The CDR3 has 18 residues. The CDR3 region has the DNA TGCGCCAGCAGCTTGTTGTTTGGAGGACTAACGAACACCGGGGAGCTGTTTTTT. It translates to CASSLLFGGLTNTGELFF.

This clonotype was seen many times. The chain carries TRBV20-1 and TRBJ2-7, with 7 bases fitting TRBD2. CDR3 length: 13 amino acids. The germline gives CDR1 DFQATT, CDR2 SNEGSKA (reference sequence). After removal of 6 bases from V and 1 base from J, the junction contained 6 bases not matched to a gene. The CDR3 DNA follows: TGCAGTGCCCGAGTGGGGGGGTCCTACGAGCAGTACTTC. Amino acid sequence: CSARVGGSYEQYF.

This clonotype showed up just a few times. The chain employs TRBV24-1 and TRBJ2-2, with D possibly matching TRBD1 (5 bases). Germline CDR1 reads KGHDR; CDR2 reads SFDVKD. V shed 2 bases and J shed 7 bases, with 13 bases lying between them. The CDR3 spans 15 residues. Written as DNA, the CDR3 is TGTGCCACCAGTGATTCACGACAGCCCTACGGGGAGCTGTTTTTT. This encodes CATSDSRQPYGELFF.

This clonotype was seen at least ten times. The chain's CDR3 is CASSFGGGGYNEQFF. CDR3 nucleotides: TGTGCCAGCAGCTTTGGAGGGGGCGGCTACAATGAGCAGTTCTTC. The chain is built from TRBV5-5 and TRBJ2-1, with D perhaps TRBD1 (7 bases). Germline loops: CDR1 SGHKS, CDR2 YYEKEE (reference sequence). The CDR3 extends over 15 amino acids. The V gene lost 2 bases and the J gene lost 3 bases, with 12 bases spanning the gap. Filled out from reference TRBV5-5 and TRBJ2-1, the complete variable domain reads DAGVTQSPTHLIKTRGQQVTLRCSPISGHKSVSWYQQVLGQGPQFIFQYYEKEERGRGNFPDRFSARQFPNYSSELNVNALLLGDSALYLCASSFGGGGYNEQFFGPGTRLTVL.

In its sample, this clonotype was seen many times. V usage is TRBV7-3 and J usage is TRBJ2-1; 8 positions agree with TRBD2. Germline CDR1 is SGHTA and CDR2 is FQGTGA. V trimming: 5 bases; J trimming: 5 bases; junction bases outside the gene matches: 8. The CDR3 length is 15 residues. The CDR3 nucleotides are TGTGCCAGCAGCATAGGACTAGCCCTCAACAATGAGCAGTTCTTC. Amino acids: CASSIGLALNNEQFF. The whole variable domain, remainder taken from reference TRBV7-3 and TRBJ2-1, is GAGVSQTPSNKVTEKGKYVELRCDPISGHTALYWYRQSLGQGPEFLIYFQGTGAADDSGLPNDRFFAVRPEGSVSTLKIQRTERGDSAVYLCASSIGLALNNEQFFGPGTRLTVL.

The DNA for the CDR3 is TGTGCCAGCAGCTTTCAAGGGGGACAAGAGACCCAGTACTTC. Translated: CASSFQGGQETQYF. The chain links TRBV7-2 to TRBJ2-5; TRBD1 is a possible D gene (6 bases). Germline V gene sequence: CDR1 SGHTA, CDR2 FQGNSA. The CDR3 spans 14 residues. The V gene lost 3 bases and the J gene lost 2 bases, with 10 bases spanning the gap.

In its sample, this clonotype was seen many times. This chain joins TRBV2 and TRBJ1-1, with no clear D. The CDR3 covers 13 residues. Germline lookup yields CDR1 SNHLY and CDR2 FYNNEI. V gave up 4 bases and J gave up 10 bases, with 16 bases separating them. The CDR3, as DNA: TGTGCCAGCAGTGGGTTGCGGAAGAAGATAGCTTTCTTT. It encodes CASSGLRKKIAFF.

This clonotype was recorded many times. This chain links TRBV20-1 with TRBJ1-1; D is unresolved. Per the germline V gene, CDR1 is DFQATT and CDR2 is SNEGSKA (reference sequence). The CDR3 spans 13 residues. Trimming took off 2 bases at V and 3 bases at J, with 10 bases between the two ends. This CDR3 is CSARPPTDTEAFF. The CDR3 DNA follows: TGCAGTGCTAGACCGCCGACGGACACTGAAGCTTTCTTT.

This clonotype came up many times. The rearrangement uses TRBV12-5 and TRBJ2-1, with TRBD2 matching over 9 bases. Unmatched junction bases numbered 8, after V lost 6 bases and J lost 8 bases. Per the germline V gene, CDR1 is LGHNT and CDR2 is FRNRAP. This CDR3 region has 14 residues. CDR3 region: CASGPSGRPDEQFF. For the CDR3, the DNA is TGTGCTAGTGGCCCCAGCGGGAGGCCGGATGAGCAGTTCTTC.

In its sample, this clonotype was seen a few times. J is TRBJ2-3 and V is TRBV2; no firm D call. CDR3 length: 14 residues. Germline-derived CDR1 and CDR2 are SNHLY and FYNNEI. Trimming took off 2 bases at V and 0 bases at J, with 6 bases between the two ends. CDR3 sequence: CASSEWQSTDTQYF. The CDR3 region has the DNA TGTGCCAGCAGTGAATGGCAAAGCACAGATACGCAGTATTTT.

This clonotype appeared many times. The CDR3 DNA sequence: TGCAGCGTTGATCTTCATGGCTACACCTTC. This encodes CSVDLHGYTF. The rearrangement uses TRBV29-1 and TRBJ1-2, with D unclear. Germline CDR1 reads SQVTM; CDR2 reads ANQGSEA. V lost 3 bases and J 6 bases, leaving 5 bases between the germline ends. This CDR3 is 10 amino acids long.

Points on this clonotype: A read error may explain this, as a much larger clone is one base away. The chain carries TRBV20-1 and TRBJ2-3; 12 bases agree with TRBD2. Germline values: CDR1 DFQATT, CDR2 SNEGSKA (reference sequence). The CDR3 consists of 18 residues. The CDR3 region is CSTRSGGLAGGGTDTQYF. The DNA of the CDR3 is TGCAGTACTAGGTCAGGAGGGCTAGCGGGAGGGGGCACAGATACGCAGTATTTT.

There are many counts of this clonotype. J is TRBJ1-4 and V is TRBV5-1, with D perhaps TRBD1 (6 bases). The CDR3 covers 13 residues. Germline V gene data show CDR1 as SGHRS and CDR2 as YFSETQ. V was cut by 7 bases and J by 4 bases, with 11 bases left in between. In nucleotides, the CDR3 is TGCGCCAGCTGCAGGGGTGTTAATGAAAAACTGTTTTTT. Its translation: CASCRGVNEKLFF.

The sample holds many counts of this clonotype. This chain joins TRBV12-3 or TRBV12-4 and TRBJ2-7; 12 positions agree with TRBD2. CDR3 length: 14 residues. V was clipped by 8 bases and J by 4 bases; unmatched bases: 6. The chain's CDR3 is CASRRTSGMYEQYF. In nucleotides, the CDR3 is TGTGCCAGCCGAAGGACTAGCGGGATGTACGAGCAGTACTTC.

This clonotype showed up many times. The J gene is TRBJ2-3, the V gene TRBV6-5; the D is unclear. The germline CDR1 and CDR2 sequences are MNHEY and SVGAGI. CDR3 length equals 14 residues. The V and J ends lost 0 bases and 5 bases respectively, with 9 bases between them. In DNA, the CDR3 is TGTGCCAGCAGTTACTCAACGGGCCTAGATACGCAGTATTTT. It yields the protein CASSYSTGLDTQYF.

This clonotype was counted many times. The V and J genes are TRBV20-1 and TRBJ1-5; TRBD1 aligns across 10 bases. Germline V gene data show CDR1 as DFQATT and CDR2 as SNEGSKA (reference sequence). CDR3 length: 14 amino acids. The J segment lost 3 bases and the V segment lost 5 bases, leaving 4 bases of the junction unmatched. CDR3 sequence reads: CSAPGQGPNQPQHF. In nucleotides, the CDR3 is TGCAGTGCTCCGGGACAGGGGCCCAATCAGCCCCAGCATTTT.

This clonotype was observed many times. The V call is TRBV7-2, the J call TRBJ2-7; TRBD1 matches at 7 bases. Germline V CDR1 and CDR2: SGHTA, FQGNSA. The ends lost 6 bases at V and 2 bases at J; junction bases unmatched: 4. This CDR3 contains 13 residues. CDR3 nucleotides: TGTGCCAGCAGAAACAGGGGAACCTACGAGCAGTACTTC. Translation: CASRNRGTYEQYF.

The chain combines TRBV6-5 with TRBJ1-2, with 7 bases matching TRBD1. The CDR3 is made up of 14 amino acids. Trimming removed 0 bases from V and 5 bases from J; junction bases left unmatched: 3. The germline CDR1 and CDR2 sequences are MNHEY and SVGAGI. As DNA, the CDR3 is TGTGCCAGCAGTTACTCGACAGGGTGGTATGGCTACACCTTC. Translation: CASSYSTGWYGYTF.

The table lists this clonotype with many counts. The V gene is TRBV7-2, the J gene TRBJ1-2; TRBD1 is a possible D gene (5 bases). The CDR3 sequence is 14 residues long. Trimming left V 5 bases short and J 2 bases short, with 12 bases between. In germline, CDR1 is SGHTA, CDR2 FQGNSA. In DNA form, the CDR3 reads TGTGCCAGCAGCCTAGTTCAGGGAAACTATGGCTACACCTTC. Encoded protein: CASSLVQGNYGYTF. The full variable domain, its missing parts supplied by reference TRBV7-2 and TRBJ1-2, is GAGVSQSPSNKVTEKGKDVELRCDPISGHTALYWYRQSLGQGLEFLIYFQGNSAPDKSGLPSDRFSAERTGGSVSTLTIQRTQQEDSAVYLCASSLVQGNYGYTFGSGTRLTVV.

There are many counts of this clonotype. The chain links TRBV29-1 to TRBJ1-1; 9 nucleotides match TRBD1. There are 15 residues in the CDR3. Germline V CDR1 and CDR2: SQVTM, ANQGSEA. The ends lost 5 bases at V and 5 bases at J; junction bases unmatched: 12. Written as DNA, the CDR3 is TGCAGCGTTTACCCGGGACAGGGACGAACGACTGAAGCTTTCTTT. This codes for CSVYPGQGRTTEAFF.

This clonotype has a count of ten or more. V is TRBV6-6 and J is TRBJ2-5; 10 bases are shared with TRBD1. The V gene's germline CDR1 is MNHNY and CDR2 SVGAGI (reference sequence). V was clipped by 0 bases and J by 5 bases; unmatched bases: 9. The CDR3 spans 17 residues. The CDR3 DNA follows: TGTGCCAGCAGTTACTCGGGGCCGGGACAGGGGTGGGAGACCCAGTACTTC. It yields the protein CASSYSGPGQGWETQYF.

This clonotype has at least ten counts. The J gene is TRBJ2-1, the V gene TRBV20-1; 10 bases line up with TRBD2. The germline CDR1 and CDR2 sequences are DFQATT and SNEGSKA (reference sequence). This CDR3 is built from 15 residues. Trimming at V came to 0 bases and at J to 6 bases, leaving 5 bases not matched to a gene. The CDR3 protein is CSAREGSSGSNEQFF. The DNA of the CDR3 is TGCAGTGCTAGAGAAGGGTCTAGCGGGAGCAATGAGCAGTTCTTC.

This clonotype came up a few times. The chain couples TRBV5-1 to TRBJ1-2; 8 nucleotides line up with TRBD1. This CDR3 contains 14 residues. Unmatched junction bases numbered 8, after V lost 3 bases and J lost 7 bases. In germline, CDR1 is SGHRS, CDR2 YFSETQ. The CDR3 nucleotides are TGCGCCAGCAGCTCGTCAGGGGGCGGAGGTGGCTACACCTTC. Translated: CASSSSGGGGGYTF.

In its sample, this clonotype was seen many times. CDR3 DNA: TGTGCCAGCAGTCTCTGGGCTAGCGTGAACAATGAGCAGTTCTTC. Amino acid sequence: CASSLWASVNNEQFF. The gene calls are TRBV12-3 or TRBV12-4 and TRBJ2-1; D is possibly TRBD2 (6 bases). The CDR3 length is 15 residues. Trimming removed 5 bases from V and 5 bases from J, with 16 bases in between.

The table lists this clonotype with a few counts. The chain is built from TRBV5-4 and TRBJ1-2, with unresolved D. The germline gives CDR1 SGHNT, CDR2 YYREEE (reference sequence). Between the trimmed V and J ends, which lost 4 bases and 6 bases, there was a span of 16 bases. The CDR3 loop spans 14 amino acids. CDR3 amino acids: CASSPSGGRNGYTF. The CDR3, as DNA: TGTGCCAGCAGCCCCTCGGGAGGGAGGAATGGCTACACCTTC. The full variable domain, with the rest looked up from reference TRBV5-4 and TRBJ1-2, is ETGVTQSPTHLIKTRGQQVTLRCSSQSGHNTVSWYQQALGQGPQFIFQYYREEENGRGNFPPRFSGLQFPNYSSELNVNALELDDSALYLCASSPSGGRNGYTFGSGTRLTVV.